This TCR beta chain was found in a study of T cell clusters in autoimmune cytopenias. CDR3 size: 12 residues. The germline CDR1 and CDR2 sequences are WNHNN and SYGVQD (reference sequence). Some 38,000 genome equivalents of blood DNA were amplified for TRB. Multiplex touch-down PCR amplified TRB using TRB-A and TRB-B pools in one tube. For each CDR3 protein, TCRdb gives one entry from its re-call of the multiplex PCR reads, without DNA. This repertoire comprises over 6,000 distinct CDR3 sequences; its ten largest clones make up roughly 31%. This clonotype ranks as medium-sized (0.01 to 0.1%) in terms of frequency. What it binds is not known. Study observations and caveats: Healthy donors had about 3.1-fold more exclusive TRB clusters than active autoimmune hepatitis patients.

These data were also filed under a second study, of T cell repertoires in aging, cancer and after chemotherapy. That paper notes: About 9 million TCR reads were in the whole dataset. Healthy donors lost TCR diversity with age mainly through richness, cancer patients through richness and evenness.

The chain uses TRBV10-1 and TRBJ2-7; no DNA is available, so the TRBD1 call from TCRdb remains unchecked. Sequenced input: peripheral blood. The clonotype originates from a human donor with an autoimmune cytopenia or autoimmune hepatitis (not recorded which). The CDR3 sequence is CASSAGSNEQYF.